This entry lists 18 T cell receptor beta chains sequenced from one sample in a study of T cell responses to AZD1222 COVID-19 vaccine. TCRdb's copy holds only in-frame clones and misses some; the assay was immunoSEQ multiplex PCR. The sample includes about 120,000 clones, approximately 94% of them seen just once. Sequenced here: peripheral blood, sampled 28 days after the second AZD1222 dose. All receptors come from an adult who received the AZD1222 COVID-19 vaccine.

The CDR3 DNA reads as TGTGCCACCAGCAGAGGGGACGGGTATAGCAATCAGCCCCAGCATTTT. This gives the protein CATSRGDGYSNQPQHF. This rearrangement joins TRBV15 to TRBJ1-5; D possibly corresponds to TRBD1 (5 bases). This CDR3 has 16 residues. Germline lookup yields CDR1 LNHNV and CDR2 YYDKDF (reference sequence). V lost 1 base, J lost 0 bases, and 10 bases lay in between.

V usage is TRBV5-1 and J usage is TRBJ1-1, with 8 positions matching TRBD1. J gave up 10 bases and V 1 base, and 12 bases lay outside the gene matches. Germline V lookup: CDR1 SGHRS, CDR2 YFSETQ. The CDR3 has 15 residues. In DNA, the CDR3 is TGCGCCAGCAGCTTGTTGGCAGGGGGCCCTAACGGAGCTTTCTTT. Amino acids: CASSLLAGGPNGAFF.

The genes are TRBV3-1 (or the pseudogene TRBV3-2) and TRBJ2-1, with D possibly matching TRBD2 (5 bases). Trimming took 4 bases from V and 1 from J, leaving 8 bases between them. The CDR3 is 14 amino acids. Germline CDR1 reads LGHDT; CDR2 reads YNNKEL (reference sequence). CDR3 region: CASSRESSYNEQFF. DNA of the CDR3: TGTGCCAGCAGCCGGGAGTCTTCCTACAATGAGCAGTTCTTC.

V gene TRBV6-5 combines with J gene TRBJ2-2, with a tentative D call TRBD2 (6 bases). The V end lost 8 bases, the J end lost 4 bases, and 11 bases lay between the germline ends. Germline CDR1 reads MNHEY; CDR2 reads SVGAGI. The CDR3 extends over 13 amino acids. CDR3 loop: CASHFGGTGELFF. Written as DNA, the CDR3 is TGTGCCAGCCATTTCGGGGGCACCGGGGAGCTGTTTTTT.

The chain carries TRBV29-1 and TRBJ1-1; a weak D match, TRBD1 (6 bases). V was clipped by 3 bases and J by 4 bases, with 12 bases between them. The V gene's germline CDR1 is SQVTM and CDR2 ANQGSEA. The CDR3 loop spans 13 amino acids. This CDR3 is CSVDGGGGTEAFF. The CDR3 DNA reads as TGCAGCGTTGACGGGGGGGGCGGCACTGAAGCTTTCTTT. The full variable domain, completed using reference TRBV29-1 and TRBJ1-1, is SAVISQKPSRDICQRGTSLTIQCQVDSQVTMMFWYRQQPGQSLTLIATANQGSEATYESGFVIDKFPISRPNLTFSTLTVSNMSPEDSSIYLCSVDGGGGTEAFFGQGTRLTVV.

This chain connects TRBV11-2 to TRBJ2-2; the D gene is possibly TRBD1 (5 bases). Germline V gene data show CDR1 as SGHAT and CDR2 as FQNNGV. The V end was cut by 3 bases, the J end by 5 bases, with 16 bases between. The CDR3 covers 16 residues. CDR3 nucleotide sequence: TGTGCCAGCAGCTTCCAGCTGGCAGGGCGAACCGGGGAGCTGTTTTTT. Translating gives CASSFQLAGRTGELFF.

The chain has TRBV18 and TRBJ2-7; tentative D call: TRBD2 (7 bases). CDR3 length: 15 residues. Trimming left V 3 bases short and J 4 bases short, with 16 bases between. Germline V gene data show CDR1 as KGHSH and CDR2 as LQKENI. CDR3 DNA sequence: TGTGCCAGCTCACCGACAAGGGGGGGCAGGTACGAGCAGTACTTC. It translates to CASSPTRGGRYEQYF.

This clone was detected a few times. The chain is built from TRBV15 and TRBJ2-5; 7 bases align to TRBD2. V lost 0 bases and J lost 4; bases outside the gene matches: 2. CDR3 size: 14 residues. The V gene's germline CDR1 is LNHNV and CDR2 YYDKDF (reference sequence). DNA for the CDR3: TGTGCCACCAGCAGAGATCCGGGGGGAGAGACCCAGTACTTC. The encoded protein is CATSRDPGGETQYF.

This sequence joins TRBV7-6 and TRBJ1-1, with TRBD1 identical over 12 bases. The CDR3 totals 15 residues. With V trimmed by 4 bases and J by 5 bases, 5 bases remained unmatched. Germline V lookup: CDR1 SGHVS, CDR2 FNYEAQ. The CDR3: CASSWDRGRGTEAFF. CDR3 DNA: TGTGCCAGCAGCTGGGACAGGGGGCGAGGTACTGAAGCTTTCTTT.

The chain is built from TRBV5-1 and TRBJ1-1; 7 bases are shared with TRBD1. Looked up from germline, CDR1 is SGHRS and CDR2 is YFSETQ. V was clipped by 4 bases and J by 8 bases; unmatched bases: 11. The CDR3 consists of 14 residues. The CDR3 DNA reads as TGCGCCAGCAGCCTGAACCGGGACAGTCACGAAGCTTTCTTT. This sequence encodes CASSLNRDSHEAFF.

V gene TRBV5-4 combines with J gene TRBJ1-2; D may be TRBD1 (5 bases). There are 12 residues in the CDR3. Germline CDR1 SGHNT, CDR2 YYREEE (reference sequence). Trimming left V 2 bases short and J 7 bases short, with 9 bases between. The CDR3 nucleotides are TGTGCCAGCAGCTTAAGGGGCTCTGGCTACACCTTC. Translation gives CASSLRGSGYTF. The whole variable domain, remainder taken from reference TRBV5-4 and TRBJ1-2, is ETGVTQSPTHLIKTRGQQVTLRCSSQSGHNTVSWYQQALGQGPQFIFQYYREEENGRGNFPPRFSGLQFPNYSSELNVNALELDDSALYLCASSLRGSGYTFGSGTRLTVV.

The chain has TRBV7-9 and TRBJ1-4, with D unresolved. V was clipped by 3 bases and J by 3 bases, with 8 bases between them. The germline gives CDR1 SEHNR, CDR2 FQNEAQ (reference sequence). This CDR3 is 14 amino acids long. The CDR3 DNA reads TGTGCCAGCAGCTTTGGACGGCCTAATGAAAAACTGTTTTTT. Its protein is CASSFGRPNEKLFF.

The chain couples TRBV27 to TRBJ2-7; maybe TRBD2 (5 bases). The V end was cut by 6 bases, the J end by 6 bases, with 15 bases between. This CDR3 contains 13 residues. Germline CDR1 and CDR2: MNHEY and SMNVEV (reference sequence). CDR3 sequence reads: CASRTPTSGEQYF. The CDR3 DNA reads as TGTGCCAGCAGGACACCTACAAGCGGCGAGCAGTACTTC.

The chain uses TRBV12-3 or TRBV12-4 and TRBJ2-4; a weak D match, TRBD2 (5 bases). CDR3 length: 13 residues. V was clipped by 1 base and J by 9 bases, with 10 bases between them. This CDR3 reads CASSLVLVSIQYF. The CDR3 bases are TGTGCCAGCAGTTTAGTACTAGTAAGCATTCAGTACTTC.

The chain joins TRBV10-3 to TRBJ1-2; TRBD1 agrees at 7 bases. CDR1 is ENHRY, CDR2 SYGVKD, per germline. V lost 5 bases, J lost 8 bases, and 8 bases stayed unmatched. The CDR3 loop spans 13 amino acids. The CDR3 protein is CAISWDSLKGYTF. DNA for the CDR3: TGTGCCATCAGTTGGGACAGCCTCAAAGGCTACACCTTC.

V is TRBV3-1 (or the pseudogene TRBV3-2) and J is TRBJ2-1, with D maybe TRBD2 (5 bases). This CDR3 comprises 15 residues. V shed 2 bases and J shed 2 bases, with 10 bases lying between them. CDR1 and CDR2 (germline): LGHDT, YNNKEL (reference sequence). CDR3 nucleotides: TGTGCCAGCAGCCAATGGTTGAGGGCCTACAATGAGCAGTTCTTC. It translates to CASSQWLRAYNEQFF.

CDR3 bases: TGTGCCAGCAGGGAAATGCAGGGTTCGTGGGGCTACACCTTC. This gives the protein CASREMQGSWGYTF. The chain joins TRBV28 to TRBJ1-2; the D gene is possibly TRBD1 (5 bases). The ends were cut back, 6 bases at V and 8 bases at J, with 19 bases in the middle. CDR1 is MDHEN, CDR2 SYDVKM, per germline. This CDR3 contains 14 residues.

This clone came up once. The chain combines TRBV27 with TRBJ2-5, with TRBD2 identical over 9 bases. The germline V gene encodes CDR1 MNHEY and CDR2 SMNVEV (reference sequence). This CDR3 is built from 16 residues. The J segment lost 7 bases and the V segment lost 0 bases, leaving 9 bases of the junction unmatched. CDR3 sequence (DNA): TGTGCCAGCAGTTTATCGGTAGCGGGAGCCGCCGGGACCCAGTACTTC. Translation gives CASSLSVAGAAGTQYF.